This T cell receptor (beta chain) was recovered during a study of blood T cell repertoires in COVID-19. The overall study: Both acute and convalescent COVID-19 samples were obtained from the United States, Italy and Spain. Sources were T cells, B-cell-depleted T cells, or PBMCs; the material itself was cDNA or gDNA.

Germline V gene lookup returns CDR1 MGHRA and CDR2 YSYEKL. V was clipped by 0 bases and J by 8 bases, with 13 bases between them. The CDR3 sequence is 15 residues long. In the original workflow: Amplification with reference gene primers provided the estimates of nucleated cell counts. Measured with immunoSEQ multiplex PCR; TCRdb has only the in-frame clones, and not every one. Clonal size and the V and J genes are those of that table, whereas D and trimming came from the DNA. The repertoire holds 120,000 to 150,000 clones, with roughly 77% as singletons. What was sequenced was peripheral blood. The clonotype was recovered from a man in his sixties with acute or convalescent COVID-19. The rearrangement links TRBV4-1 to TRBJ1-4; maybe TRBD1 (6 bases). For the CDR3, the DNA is TGCGCCAGCAGCCAAGATCCGGGACATAGGGAAAAACTGTTTTTT. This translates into CASSQDPGHREKLFF.